This entry features one T cell receptor (beta chain) sequence. These data are taken from a study of siplizumab effects on memory and regulatory T cells. Clones were sequenced by immunoSEQ multiplex PCR, and TCRdb holds only the in-frame ones, with some missing. The table records tens of thousands of clones, around 98% of them present only once. Sequenced sample: naive CD8+ T cells sorted from blood. This TCR came from a human donor in good health.

As DNA, the CDR3 is TGTGCCAGCAGTTACGATCGCAATCAGCCCCAGCATTTT. Translation: CASSYDRNQPQHF. The chain combines TRBV6-5 with TRBJ1-5; D unclear. CDR3 length equals 13 residues. Per germline, CDR1 MNHEY and CDR2 SVGAGI. Trimming took off 2 bases at V and 2 bases at J, with 4 bases between the two ends.